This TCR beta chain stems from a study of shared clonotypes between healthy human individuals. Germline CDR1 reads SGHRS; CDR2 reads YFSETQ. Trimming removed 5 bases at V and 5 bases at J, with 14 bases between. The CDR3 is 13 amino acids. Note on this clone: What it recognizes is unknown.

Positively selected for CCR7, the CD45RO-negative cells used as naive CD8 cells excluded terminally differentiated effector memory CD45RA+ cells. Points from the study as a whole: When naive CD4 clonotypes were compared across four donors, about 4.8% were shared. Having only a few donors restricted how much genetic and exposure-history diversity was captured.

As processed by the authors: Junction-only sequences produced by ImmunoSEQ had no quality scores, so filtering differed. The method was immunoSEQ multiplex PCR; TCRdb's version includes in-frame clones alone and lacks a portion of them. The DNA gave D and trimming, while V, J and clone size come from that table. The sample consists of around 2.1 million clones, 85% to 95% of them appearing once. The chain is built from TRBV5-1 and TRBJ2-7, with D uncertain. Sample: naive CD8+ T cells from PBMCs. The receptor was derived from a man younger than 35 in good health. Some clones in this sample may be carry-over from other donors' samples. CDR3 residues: CASSSPSGHEQYF. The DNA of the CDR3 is TGCGCCAGCAGTTCCCCTTCCGGCCACGAGCAGTACTTC.